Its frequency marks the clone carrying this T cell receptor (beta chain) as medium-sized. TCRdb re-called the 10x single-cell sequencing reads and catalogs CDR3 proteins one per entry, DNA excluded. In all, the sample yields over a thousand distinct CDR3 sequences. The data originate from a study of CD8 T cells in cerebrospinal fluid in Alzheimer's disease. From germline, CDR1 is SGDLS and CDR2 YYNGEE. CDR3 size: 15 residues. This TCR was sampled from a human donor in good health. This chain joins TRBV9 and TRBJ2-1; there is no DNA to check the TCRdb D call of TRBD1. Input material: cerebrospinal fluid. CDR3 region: CASSRDAGTYNEQFF.